Sequencing of this T cell receptor (beta chain) was carried out in a study of blood T cell repertoires in COVID-19. Across the whole study: Acute and convalescent COVID-19 specimens originated in the United States, Italy and Spain. In each case, the material was cDNA or gDNA derived from T cells, B-cell-depleted T cells, or PBMCs.

Original processing methods: Quantification of nucleated cells was approximated via reference gene primer amplification. Clones were read by immunoSEQ multiplex PCR, and TCRdb kept only the in-frame ones, dropping some. The DNA gave D and trimming, while V, J and clone size come from that table. Of about 64,000 clones listed, about 88% are singletons. This TCR was sampled from a man in his 70s with acute or convalescent COVID-19. The sequencing input was peripheral blood.

The CDR3 reads CASSLDGLGGYTF. The CDR3 nucleotides are TGTGCCAGCAGCTTAGATGGACTTGGTGGCTACACCTTC. J is TRBJ1-2 and V is TRBV13; D gene unclear. Deletions cut 1 base from V and 7 bases from J, with 10 bases between. The CDR3 has 13 amino acids. Germline CDR1 PRHDT, CDR2 FYEKMQ (reference sequence).